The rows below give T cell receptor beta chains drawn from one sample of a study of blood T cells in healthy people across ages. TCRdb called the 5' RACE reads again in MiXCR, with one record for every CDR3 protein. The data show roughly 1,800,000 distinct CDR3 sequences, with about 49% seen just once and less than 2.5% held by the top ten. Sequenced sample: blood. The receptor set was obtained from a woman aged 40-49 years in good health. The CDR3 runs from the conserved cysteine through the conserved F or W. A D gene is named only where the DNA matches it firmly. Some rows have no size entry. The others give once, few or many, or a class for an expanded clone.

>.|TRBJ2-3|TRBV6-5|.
TGTGCCACTATCCCCTCTGGGGCTCGTAGCACAGATACGCAGTATTTT
CATIPSGARSTDTQYF
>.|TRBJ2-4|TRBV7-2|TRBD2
TGTGCCAGCAGCTTAGGCGCTAGCGGGGGGGCCGGAACCAAAAACATTCAGTACTTC
CASSLGASGGAGTKNIQYF
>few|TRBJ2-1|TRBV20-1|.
TGCAGTGCTAATCGATTCCTAGGGTTCCCCCACAATGAGCAGTTCTTC
CSANRFLGFPHNEQFF
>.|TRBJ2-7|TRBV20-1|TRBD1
TGCAGTGCCACCGGGACAGTTGCCTACGAGCAGTACTTC
CSATGTVAYEQYF
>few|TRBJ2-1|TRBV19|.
TGTGCCAGTAGATTTTCTACTGGCTCCTACAATGAGCAGTTCTTC
CASRFSTGSYNEQFF
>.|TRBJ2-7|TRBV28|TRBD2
TGTGCCAGCAGTTTCCCACCTAAGCGGGGGGCCCACTCCTACGAGCAGTACTTC
CASSFPPKRGAHSYEQYF
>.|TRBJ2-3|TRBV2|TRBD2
TGTGCCAGCAGTGCGGGAGGAATCACAGATACGCAGTATTTT
CASSAGGITDTQYF
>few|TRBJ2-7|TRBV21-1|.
TGTGCCAGCAGCAAAAGCTGGAGAAGGGGGAGTAGCCCCTACGAGCAGTACTTC
CASSKSWRRGSSPYEQYF
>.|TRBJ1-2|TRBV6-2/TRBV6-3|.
TGTGCCAGCAGACTCACCGGGACGGACAACTATGGCTACACCTTC
CASRLTGTDNYGYTF
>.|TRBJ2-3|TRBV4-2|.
TGTGCCAGCACCGAAGAGGCGGTACGGGGCCCAGATACGCAGTATTTT
CASTEEAVRGPDTQYF
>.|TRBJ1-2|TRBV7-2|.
TGTGCCAGCAGCTTAACTCCCACCCTGAACTATGGCTACACCTTC
CASSLTPTLNYGYTF
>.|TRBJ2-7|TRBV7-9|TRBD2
TGTGCCAGCAGCTTCGGGGGGAACAATGAGCAGTACTTC
CASSFGGNNEQYF
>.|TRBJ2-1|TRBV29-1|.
TGCAGCGATATAGTGGGGAATTACAATGAGCAGTTCTTC
CSDIVGNYNEQFF
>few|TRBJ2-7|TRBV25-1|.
TGTGCCAGCAGTGAGGTATTGAGTGGCGGCTACGAGCAGTACTTC
CASSEVLSGGYEQYF
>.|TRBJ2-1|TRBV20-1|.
TGCAGTGGTTCACAGGGCATCTCCTACAATGAGCAGTTCTTC
CSGSQGISYNEQFF
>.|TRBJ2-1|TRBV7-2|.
TGTGCCAGCCGGCGGGGAACTGAGCAGTTCTTC
CASRRGTEQFF
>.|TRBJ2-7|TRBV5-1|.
TGCGCCAGCAGCTGGGGGATAGGAAACCCCTACGAGCAGTACTTC
CASSWGIGNPYEQYF
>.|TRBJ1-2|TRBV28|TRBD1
TGTGCCAGCAGTTGGACAGGGAGTCGGGACTATGGCTACACCTTC
CASSWTGSRDYGYTF
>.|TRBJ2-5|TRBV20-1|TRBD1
TGCAGTGCTATACGACAGGGCCAAGAGACCCAGTACTTC
CSAIRQGQETQYF
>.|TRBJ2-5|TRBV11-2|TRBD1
TGTGCCAGCAGCCGAAGACTACTGACAGGGAACCAAGAGACCCAGTACTTC
CASSRRLLTGNQETQYF
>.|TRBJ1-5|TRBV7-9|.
TGTGCCAGCAGCTTAGGGGAGAAGCCCCAGCATTTT
CASSLGEKPQHF
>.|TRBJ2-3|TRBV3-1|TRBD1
TGTGCCAGCAGCCAAGGGCCGGCCGGGACAGACACAGATACGCAGTATTTT
CASSQGPAGTDTDTQYF
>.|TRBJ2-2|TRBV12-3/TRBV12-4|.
TGTGCCAGCAGGTCCCCCTCCGGGGAGCTGTTTTTT
CASRSPSGELFF
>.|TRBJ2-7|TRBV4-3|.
TGCGCCAGCGGCCAAGTCGTCTCGGGCTCCTACGAGCAGTACTTC
CASGQVVSGSYEQYF
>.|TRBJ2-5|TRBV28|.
TGTGCCAGCAGCCTTAGTTGGGCCCAAGAGACCCAGTACTTC
CASSLSWAQETQYF
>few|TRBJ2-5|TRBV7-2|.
TGTGCCAGCAGCTTAGCCGTTACAGGGAGGCAAGAGACCCAGTACTTC
CASSLAVTGRQETQYF
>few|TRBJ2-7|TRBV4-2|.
TGTGCCAGCAGCCAAGGACAGGAGAGTGTCTACGAGCAGTACTTC
CASSQGQESVYEQYF
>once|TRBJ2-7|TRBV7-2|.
TGTGCCAGCAGCCCTTCCCGGGGAAGCTCCTACAATGAGCAGTACTTC
CASSPSRGSSYNEQYF
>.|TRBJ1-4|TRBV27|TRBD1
TGTGCCAGCAGTTTATCGACAGGGGCGGATAATGAAAAACTGTTTTTT
CASSLSTGADNEKLFF
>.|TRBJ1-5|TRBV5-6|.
TGTGCCAGCAGCGTCGGGGACGGAGTTCAGCCCCAGCATTTT
CASSVGDGVQPQHF
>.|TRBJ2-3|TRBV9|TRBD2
TGTGCCAGCAGCGCCGGGACTAGCGGGGGCACAGATATGCAGTATTTT
CASSAGTSGGTDMQYF
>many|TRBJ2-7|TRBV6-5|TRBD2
TGTGCCAGCAGTATGGGACTAACTGACGAGCAGTACTTC
CASSMGLTDEQYF
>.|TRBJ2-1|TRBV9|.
TGTGCCAGCAGCGTAGCCGCCAGGGGCTATTACAATGAGCAGTTCTTC
CASSVAARGYYNEQFF
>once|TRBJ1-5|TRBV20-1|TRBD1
TGCAGTGCTAGTCGGGGACAGGGAATGTATAGCAATCAGCCCCAGCATTTT
CSASRGQGMYSNQPQHF
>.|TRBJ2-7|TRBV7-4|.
TGTGCCAGCAGCTTACTTGGTCACCCGAGCTCCTACGAGCAGTACTTC
CASSLLGHPSSYEQYF
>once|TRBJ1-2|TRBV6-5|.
TGTGCCAGCAGTCGAAAGCCGACAGGTGCTCTATATGGCTACACCTTC
CASSRKPTGALYGYTF
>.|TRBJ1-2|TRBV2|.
TGTGCCAGCAGTGGGAGGGGGGGCGCGAACTATGGCTACACCTTC
CASSGRGGANYGYTF
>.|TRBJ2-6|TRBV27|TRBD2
TGTGCCAGCAGTGGGTACGGGGGGACTGGGGCCAGCGTCCTGACTTTC
CASSGYGGTGASVLTF
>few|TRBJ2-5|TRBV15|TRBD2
TGTGCCACCAGCAGAGTGCTAGCGGGAGAGACCCAGTACTTC
CATSRVLAGETQYF
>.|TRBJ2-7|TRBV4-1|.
TGCGCCAGCAGCAACAGGAGGGACAGCTCCTACGAGCAGTACTTC
CASSNRRDSSYEQYF
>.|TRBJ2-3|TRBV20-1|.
TGCAGTGTTTACACAGATACGCAGTATTTT
CSVYTDTQYF
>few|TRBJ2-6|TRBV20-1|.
TGCAGTGCTAGGGCGTCAGAAGCTTACTCTGGGGCCAACGTCCTGACTTTC
CSARASEAYSGANVLTF
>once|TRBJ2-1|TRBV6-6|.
TGTGCCAGCCAGGCTTCTTACAATGAGCAGTTCTTC
CASQASYNEQFF
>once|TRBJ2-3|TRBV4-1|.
TGCGCCAGCAGCCAAGAATCGACAGGCCGCACAGATACGCAGTATTTT
CASSQESTGRTDTQYF
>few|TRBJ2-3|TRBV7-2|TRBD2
TGTGCCAGCAGCTCAGGACTAGCGGGGAAATTAGATACGCAGTATTTT
CASSSGLAGKLDTQYF
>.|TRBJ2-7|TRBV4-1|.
TGCGCCAGCAGCCCCGGACTAACCATATACGAGCAGTACTTC
CASSPGLTIYEQYF
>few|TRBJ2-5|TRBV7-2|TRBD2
TGTGCCAGCAGCGTCGGACTAGCGGGGACAAGAGAGACCCAGTACTTC
CASSVGLAGTRETQYF
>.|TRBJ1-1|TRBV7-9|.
TGTGCCAGCAGCTCCTCCAGGGGTAACAAGGACACTGAAGCTTTCTTT
CASSSSRGNKDTEAFF
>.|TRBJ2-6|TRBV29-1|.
TGCAGCGTTGAAGAATTGAGACAGTACTCTGGGGCCAACGTCCTGACTTTC
CSVEELRQYSGANVLTF
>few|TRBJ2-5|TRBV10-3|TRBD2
TGTGCCACGACTAGCGGGGGGGTTCCCGACCAAGAGACCCAGTACTTC
CATTSGGVPDQETQYF
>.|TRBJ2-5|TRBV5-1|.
TGCGCCAGCAGCACGGGACAAAGTCAAGAGACCCAGTACTTC
CASSTGQSQETQYF
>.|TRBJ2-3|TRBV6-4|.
TGTGCCAGCAGTGCCACAGGGAGGGGAGTCACAGATACGCAGTATTTT
CASSATGRGVTDTQYF
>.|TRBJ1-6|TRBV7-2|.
TGTGCCAGCAGCTTATTTGCAGGGACGGTTAGTTCCTATAATTCACCCCTCCACTTT
CASSLFAGTVSSYNSPLHF
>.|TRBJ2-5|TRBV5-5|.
TGTGCCAGCAGACAAATGGAGACCCAGTACTTC
CASRQMETQYF
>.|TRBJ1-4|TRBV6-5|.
TGTGCCAGCAGTTACCGTGTGGGGGAGGCTAATGAAAAACTGTTTTTT
CASSYRVGEANEKLFF
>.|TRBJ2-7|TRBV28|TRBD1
TGTGCCAGCAGTTCCCCCGGTGACAGGGTGAGGGACGAGCAGTACTTC
CASSSPGDRVRDEQYF
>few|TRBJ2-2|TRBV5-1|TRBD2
TGCGCCAGCAGCTTGGGGGTAGCGGGGGCCACCGGGGAGCTGTTTTTT
CASSLGVAGATGELFF
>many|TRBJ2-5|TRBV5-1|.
TGCGCCAGCAGCTTAGTGGGACAACAAGAGACCCAGTACTTC
CASSLVGQQETQYF
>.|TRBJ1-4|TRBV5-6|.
TGTGCCAGCAGCCCCGGGTTGGGGGCGTATGAAAAACTGTTTTTT
CASSPGLGAYEKLFF